One T cell receptor (beta chain) is described in this entry. One end of the junction does not line up with germline, which may come from a read error. The sample originates from a study of blood T cell repertoires in COVID-19. Study-wide context: Whether acute or convalescent, the COVID-19 samples came from the United States, Italy and Spain. From T cells, B-cell-depleted T cells, or PBMCs came the material, which was cDNA or gDNA.

Germline V gene sequence: CDR1 SGHRS, CDR2 YFSETQ. CDR3 length: 15 amino acids. Original data processing: Quantification of nucleated cells was approximated via reference gene primer amplification. Sequencing was performed with immunoSEQ multiplex PCR; in TCRdb, only in-frame clones are kept and a portion is missing. The DNA was the basis for D and trimming; V, J and clone size are from that table. There are around 91,000 clones in the sample; around 74% occur only once, and around 18% lies in the top ten. The chain combines TRBV5-1 with TRBJ2-4, with TRBD1 identical over 8 bases. The TCR was taken from a woman older than 75 with active or convalescent COVID-19. The source material was peripheral blood. CDR3 coding DNA: TGTGCCAGCAGCTTGGGTCCAGGGGGCGAAAACATTCAGTACTTC. Translated: CASSLGPGGENIQYF.